This entry lists 11 T cell receptor beta chains sequenced from one sample in a study of vaccination and CD4 T cells after COVID-19. No cognate antigen is known for these TCRs. Cultured CD4+ T cell DNA was sequenced using the Oncomine TCR Beta short-read assay. TCRdb recomputed calls from the PCR reads with MiXCR, one row per CDR3 protein. This sample carries more than 9,000 distinct CDR3 sequences, roughly 28% of them seen once, and the ten largest clones take approximately 8.8%. Sample treatment: approximately nine-day PBMC culture with coronavirus spike peptide pools or control peptides (ViraFEST assay). Specimen: CD4+ T cells from blood, cultured in vitro. The receptors originated from a human donor who had recovered from COVID-19.

The chain is built from TRBV2 and TRBJ1-1; the D is unclear. The V end was cut by 2 bases, the J end by 5 bases, with 15 bases between. Germline CDR1 and CDR2: SNHLY and FYNNEI. This CDR3 has 15 amino acids. The CDR3 DNA is TGTGCCAGCAGTGAAATGGAGGGAGGGAGAACTGAAGCTTTCTTT. Amino acid sequence: CASSEMEGGRTEAFF.

This clonotype has more than one count but fewer than ten. This rearrangement joins TRBV19 to TRBJ1-5; 7 bases agree with TRBD1. Germline CDR1 LNHDA, CDR2 SQIVND (reference sequence). This CDR3 region has 16 residues. Losses at the gene ends were 5 bases for V and 2 bases for J; bases not matched to a gene: 9. Here the CDR3 DNA reads TGTGCCAGTAGTTCCCCAGTCACAGGGGGCAATCAGCCCCAGCATTTT. The encoded protein is CASSSPVTGGNQPQHF.

V and J are TRBV7-3 and TRBJ1-6; no clear D gene. The CDR3 totals 14 residues. Trimming stripped 0 bases from V and 5 bases from J, with 5 bases between. Looked up from germline, CDR1 is SGHTA and CDR2 is FQGTGA. The CDR3 DNA reads as TGTGCCAGCAGCTTAACGGGGAATAATTCACCCCTCCACTTT. Protein sequence: CASSLTGNNSPLHF.

In its sample, this clonotype was seen a few times. The chain is built from TRBV27 and TRBJ2-7; 12 bases are a match to TRBD2. CDR1 MNHEY and CDR2 SMNVEV come from the germline V gene (reference sequence). CDR3 size: 13 residues. V lost 5 bases and J lost 4; bases outside the gene matches: 0. The CDR3, as DNA: TGTGCCAGCAGTCTAGCGGGAGGGTACGAGCAGTACTTC. This translates into CASSLAGGYEQYF.

This clonotype appeared once. Relative to the germline gene, one junction end is altered; a read error may explain this. The chain combines TRBV5-6 with TRBJ2-7; D not resolved. This CDR3 has 13 amino acids. CDR1 is SGHDT, CDR2 YYEEEE, per germline. DNA for the CDR3: TGTGCCAGCAGCTTGCTAGGTCCCTACGAGCAGTGCTTC. Its protein is CASSLLGPYEQCF.

This clonotype counts as medium-sized. This chain uses TRBV6-2 or TRBV6-3 with TRBJ1-6; D perhaps matches TRBD1 (5 bases). This CDR3 has 14 amino acids. Trimming shortened V by 5 bases and J by 7 bases, and 12 bases separated the two germline ends. Germline loops: CDR1 MNHEY, CDR2 SVGEGT. The CDR3 DNA reads as TGTGCCAGCAGTCGGGGGGTCCGGAATTCACCCCTCCACTTT. This encodes CASSRGVRNSPLHF.

The CDR3 loop is CALGGTEAFF. The DNA for the CDR3 is TGTGCCTTAGGGGGGACTGAAGCTTTCTTT. V is TRBV30 and J is TRBJ1-1; weak D call: TRBD1 (6 bases). The CDR3 runs 10 residues. V lost 7 bases, J lost 5 bases, and 8 bases lay in between. Germline CDR1 GTSNPN, CDR2 SVGIG (reference sequence).

This clonotype turned up a few times. V and J are TRBV12-5 and TRBJ1-2; TRBD1 might be the D (6 bases). The CDR3 sequence is 14 residues long. Trimming removed 5 bases from V and 5 bases from J, with 15 bases in between. The germline CDR1 and CDR2 sequences are LGHNT and FRNRAP. CDR3 sequence: CASGGPGVRYGYTF. Here the CDR3 DNA reads TGTGCTAGTGGTGGGCCAGGGGTCAGATATGGCTACACCTTC.

By share, this clonotype counts as medium-sized (0.01 to 0.1%). The rearrangement joins TRBV20-1 to TRBJ1-5; 9 nucleotides align to TRBD1. This CDR3 contains 14 residues. Germline V CDR1 and CDR2: DFQATT, SNEGSKA (reference sequence). The ends lost 4 bases at V and 11 bases at J; junction bases unmatched: 12. The CDR3 DNA reads as TGCAGTGCTACCGCCGGGACAGGGCTTTTGGCCCAGCATTTT. Protein: CSATAGTGLLAQHF.

This clonotype was seen just once. The chain joins TRBV11-3 to TRBJ2-3, with no clear D. CDR1 is SGHNT, CDR2 YENEEA, per germline. Trimming removed 4 bases at V and 0 bases at J, with 8 bases between. CDR3 length: 14 residues. CDR3 residues: CASSSRTSTDTQYF. As DNA, the CDR3 is TGTGCCAGCAGCTCCAGGACGAGCACAGATACGCAGTATTTT.

The V gene is TRBV6-5, the J gene TRBJ2-7, with 8 nucleotides matching TRBD1. This CDR3 has 15 amino acids. Germline V gene data show CDR1 as MNHEY and CDR2 as SVGAGI. The trim removed 2 bases at V and 9 bases at J, leaving 12 bases unmatched. CDR3 region: CASSYEGQDLRGQYF. For the CDR3, the DNA is TGTGCCAGCAGTTACGAGGGACAGGACCTTCGAGGGCAGTACTTC.